This passage covers 23 T cell receptor beta chains from one sample sequenced in a study of OX40 agonist ivuxolimab in advanced cancers. TCRdb's table, derived via immunoSEQ multiplex PCR, lists solely in-frame clones and lacks some. Of around 60,000 clones in the sample, roughly nine tenths were seen once. The sequencing here drew on CD4+ or CD8+ T cells sorted from blood, taken in a trial of the OX40 agonist ivuxolimab. The source of these receptors is an adult with an advanced solid tumor such as melanoma, head and neck, liver or kidney cancer.

The chain has TRBV27 and TRBJ2-7; 8 bases fit TRBD1. V dropped 1 base and J dropped 5; count of bases not matched to a gene: 4. This CDR3 has 14 residues. Per the germline V gene, CDR1 is MNHEY and CDR2 is SMNVEV (reference sequence). DNA for the CDR3: TGTGCCAGCAGTTTATATTCAGGGGGCAACGAGCAGTACTTC. Its translation: CASSLYSGGNEQYF.

The chain is built from TRBV4-2 and TRBJ1-2; the D gene is possibly TRBD1 (5 bases). Germline V lookup: CDR1 LGHNA, CDR2 YNFKEQ. The V gene lost 3 bases and the J gene lost 4 bases, with 30 bases spanning the gap. The CDR3 loop spans 20 amino acids. This chain's CDR3 is CASSHGGGFDPAHLGYGYTF. The CDR3 DNA sequence: TGTGCCAGCAGCCACGGGGGGGGGTTCGACCCAGCCCACCTTGGCTATGGCTACACCTTC.

The chain couples TRBV11-2 to TRBJ2-7; 12 bases agree with TRBD2. The germline V gene encodes CDR1 SGHAT and CDR2 FQNNGV. This CDR3 contains 16 residues. Losses at the gene ends were 5 bases for V and 2 bases for J; bases not matched to a gene: 7. The CDR3 nucleotides are TGTGCCAGCAGCCACCGGACTAGCGGGACGCCCTACGAGCAGTACTTC. This gives the protein CASSHRTSGTPYEQYF.

This sequence joins TRBV7-9 and TRBJ1-2; D is unresolved. Trimming cost V 4 bases and J 4 bases, with 22 bases left between them. The length of the CDR3 is 17 residues. CDR1 is SEHNR, CDR2 FQNEAQ, per germline (reference sequence). The CDR3 bases are TGTGCCAGCAGCTCTACCCTCGCCCTTAACCTCCGCTATGGCTACACCTTC. Its protein is CASSSTLALNLRYGYTF.

V gene TRBV29-1 combines with J gene TRBJ2-2, with no clear D. The CDR3 is made up of 14 amino acids. V was clipped by 3 bases and J by 6 bases, with 14 bases between them. Germline values: CDR1 SQVTM, CDR2 ANQGSEA. In DNA form, the CDR3 reads TGCAGCGTTGATATTAGTGTTCGCTCCGGGGAGCTGTTTTTT. Translating gives CSVDISVRSGELFF.

The V gene is TRBV18, the J gene TRBJ2-7, with D hard to call. Between the trimmed V and J ends, which lost 3 bases and 6 bases, there was a span of 12 bases. CDR3 size: 13 residues. The germline gives CDR1 KGHSH, CDR2 LQKENI. For the CDR3, the DNA is TGTGCCAGCTCACCGGATAACTTCTCCGAGCAGTACTTC. Protein product: CASSPDNFSEQYF.

The chain employs TRBV7-3 and TRBJ2-2, with 14 bases matching TRBD2. The CDR3 length is 18 residues. Germline CDR1 and CDR2: SGHTA and FQGTGA. V lost 5 bases, J lost 5 bases, and 10 bases stayed unmatched. Here the CDR3 reads CASSRLAGGHAGTGELFF. CDR3 coding DNA: TGTGCCAGCAGCCGACTAGCGGGAGGGCATGCGGGGACCGGGGAGCTGTTTTTT.

This chain links TRBV28 with TRBJ2-3, with D tentatively TRBD2 (5 bases). V dropped 2 bases and J dropped 6 bases, with 9 bases sitting between them. CDR1 is MDHEN, CDR2 SYDVKM, per germline. The CDR3 consists of 13 residues. The CDR3 spells CASSLGVADTQYF. The CDR3 DNA reads TGTGCCAGCAGTTTAGGGGTAGCGGATACGCAGTATTTT.

The rearrangement joins TRBV6-5 to TRBJ2-5, with 7 bases lining up with TRBD2. Looked up from germline, CDR1 is MNHEY and CDR2 is SVGAGI. V gave up 0 bases and J gave up 5 bases; unmatched junction bases: 3. The CDR3 has 14 amino acids. The DNA for the CDR3 is TGTGCCAGCAGTTACTCGAATAGCGGGGAGACCCAGTACTTC. This encodes CASSYSNSGETQYF.

The chain joins TRBV29-1 to TRBJ1-1, with a tentative D call TRBD1 (5 bases). CDR3 length: 11 residues. V shed 3 bases and J shed 10 bases, with 12 bases lying between them. In germline, CDR1 is SQVTM, CDR2 ANQGSEA. DNA for the CDR3: TGCAGCGTTGAGGGGGGGAACGGAGCTTTCTTT. It translates to CSVEGGNGAFF.

This chain uses TRBV15 with TRBJ1-1; D is perhaps TRBD1 (6 bases). Germline V CDR1 and CDR2: LNHNV, YYDKDF (reference sequence). CDR3 length equals 15 residues. The V gene lost 0 bases and the J gene lost 2 bases, with 10 bases spanning the gap. CDR3 DNA sequence: TGTGCCACCAGCAGAGATCTGGGGGGCAACACTGAAGCTTTCTTT. It codes for CATSRDLGGNTEAFF. The variable domain in full, with the rest retrieved from reference TRBV15 and TRBJ1-1, is DAMVIQNPRYQVTQFGKPVTLSCSQTLNHNVMYWYQQKSSQAPKLLFHYYDKDFNNEADTPDNFQSRRPNTSFCFLDIRSPGLGDTAMYLCATSRDLGGNTEAFFGQGTRLTVV.

CDR3 nucleotide sequence: TGTGCCAGCTCCGGGACAGGGGGATATGAGCAGTTCTTC. Residues: CASSGTGGYEQFF. The chain uses TRBV27 and TRBJ2-1; 11 nucleotides align to TRBD1. The CDR3 runs 13 residues. Trimming cost V 8 bases and J 8 bases; bases outside gene matches: 5. Germline CDR1 reads MNHEY; CDR2 reads SMNVEV (reference sequence).

The gene calls are TRBV28 and TRBJ2-7, with D possibly called TRBD1 or TRBD2 (5 bases each). The germline gives CDR1 MDHEN, CDR2 SYDVKM. The CDR3 loop spans 14 amino acids. Trimming took 2 bases from V and 1 from J, leaving 9 bases between them. CDR3 sequence reads: CASSLGGISYEQYF. The CDR3 region has the DNA TGTGCCAGCAGTTTAGGGGGTATATCCTACGAGCAGTACTTC.

For the CDR3, the DNA is TGTGCCAGCAGTTTGAGGGACAGACCCTACGAGCAGTACTTC. Translated: CASSLRDRPYEQYF. The genes are TRBV27 and TRBJ2-7; 7 bases agree with TRBD1. This CDR3 is 14 amino acids long. CDR1 is MNHEY and CDR2 is SMNVEV in the germline V gene (reference sequence). V lost 3 bases to trimming and J lost 2 bases; unmatched junction nucleotides: 4.

This chain links TRBV14 with TRBJ1-2, with unresolved D. Trimming stripped 0 bases from V and 0 bases from J, with 2 bases between. In germline, CDR1 is SGHDN, CDR2 FVKESK. There are 13 residues in the CDR3. CDR3 nucleotides: TGTGCCAGCAGCCAAGAGACTAACTATGGCTACACCTTC. It codes for CASSQETNYGYTF. The whole variable domain, filled in from reference TRBV14 and TRBJ1-2, reads EAGVTQFPSHSVIEKGQTVTLRCDPISGHDNLYWYRRVMGKEIKFLLHFVKESKQDESGMPNNRFLAERTGGTYSTLKVQPAELEDSGVYFCASSQETNYGYTFGSGTRLTVV.

The rearrangement uses TRBV5-1 and TRBJ2-7; no firm D call. The CDR3 contains 13 residues. Trimming removed 4 bases at V and 2 bases at J, with 10 bases between. Germline V gene sequence: CDR1 SGHRS, CDR2 YFSETQ. CDR3 in DNA: TGCGCCAGCAGCCCCGGGTCTACCTACGAGCAGTACTTC. This translates into CASSPGSTYEQYF.

The rearrangement uses TRBV5-1 and TRBJ2-7, with 10 bases lining up with TRBD1. V lost 4 bases to trimming and J lost 0 bases; unmatched junction nucleotides: 4. Germline CDR1 reads SGHRS; CDR2 reads YFSETQ. The CDR3 runs to 15 residues. In nucleotides, the CDR3 is TGCGCCAGCAGCGAGGGACAGGGGCTCTCCTACGAGCAGTACTTC. Translating gives CASSEGQGLSYEQYF.

This chain connects TRBV19 to TRBJ2-1; TRBD2 might be the D (6 bases). Germline lookup yields CDR1 LNHDA and CDR2 SQIVND (reference sequence). Trimming removed 3 bases at V and 7 bases at J, with 28 bases between. The CDR3 totals 19 residues. DNA for the CDR3: TGTGCCAGTAGTATTTCGTCGGACGGACTCGGAGGGCCTTGGAATGAGCAGTTCTTC. Translation: CASSISSDGLGGPWNEQFF.

The V gene is TRBV5-1, the J gene TRBJ2-7, with 9 bases aligning to TRBD1. Trimming cost V 0 bases and J 2 bases; bases outside gene matches: 6. Germline CDR1 and CDR2: SGHRS and YFSETQ. This CDR3 region has 16 residues. CDR3 nucleotide sequence: TGCGCCAGCAGCTTGGGAATGGGACAGGGTACCTACGAGCAGTACTTC. Its translation: CASSLGMGQGTYEQYF. The full variable domain, completed using reference TRBV5-1 and TRBJ2-7, is KAGVTQTPRYLIKTRGQQVTLSCSPISGHRSVSWYQQTPGQGLQFLFEYFSETQRNKGNFPGRFSGRQFSNSRSEMNVSTLELGDSALYLCASSLGMGQGTYEQYFGPGTRLTVT.

The V call is TRBV7-3, the J call TRBJ2-1; D possibly uses TRBD1 or TRBD2 (6 bases each). The V gene's germline CDR1 is SGHTA and CDR2 FQGTGA. The V end was cut by 2 bases, the J end by 12 bases, with 14 bases between. The CDR3 runs to 13 residues. In nucleotides, the CDR3 is TGTGCCAGCAGCTTAGTCCGGGGGCGCGGGCAGTTCTTC. Residues: CASSLVRGRGQFF.

The V gene is TRBV10-1, the J gene TRBJ2-7, with TRBD2 as a possible D gene (5 bases). This CDR3 has 13 amino acids. The germline CDR1 and CDR2 sequences are WNHNN and SYGVQD (reference sequence). V dropped 7 bases and J dropped 5 bases, with 15 bases sitting between them. CDR3 bases: TGCGCCAGCATCGAGGGATTTCCTCACGAGCAGTACTTC. This sequence encodes CASIEGFPHEQYF.

The J gene is TRBJ1-5, the V gene TRBV28; 9 bases map to TRBD1. CDR1 is MDHEN and CDR2 is SYDVKM in the germline V gene. Trimming removed 6 bases from V and 5 bases from J; junction bases left unmatched: 5. The CDR3 covers 14 residues. The CDR3 region has the DNA TGTGCCAGCAGAAAACAGGGGGCAGATCAGCCCCAGCATTTT. As protein: CASRKQGADQPQHF.

V usage is TRBV15 and J usage is TRBJ2-2; 8 positions match TRBD2. The CDR3 runs to 20 residues. CDR1 and CDR2 from the germline V gene are LNHNV and YYDKDF (reference sequence). The trim removed 0 bases at V and 6 bases at J, leaving 18 bases unmatched. The CDR3 loop reads CATSRDFAVGAGEIPGELFF. CDR3 nucleotide sequence: TGTGCCACCAGCAGAGATTTTGCTGTTGGAGCGGGAGAGATTCCCGGGGAGCTGTTTTTT.